This T cell receptor beta chain was captured by sequencing in a study of cytomegalovirus exposure and HLA in healthy donors. Turning to this clone: Antigen specificity is unknown.

Study-level results: Earlier results showed most TCR beta V segments being productive about 87% or about 30% of the time. In a later analysis, V- and J-gene trimming of beta chains associated with a DCLRE1C missense variant, replicated independently.

CDR3 size: 14 residues. Trimming shortened V by 4 bases and J by 4 bases, and 14 bases separated the two germline ends. The germline V gene encodes CDR1 SGHRS and CDR2 YFSETQ. Primers: 60 Vbeta forward and 13 Jbeta reverse. Here immunoSEQ multiplex PCR was the method, and the copy in TCRdb shows in-frame clones only, minus some. The data hold over 150,000 clones, with around 80% observed a single time. Sequenced: PBMCs. This clonotype originated in a man between 40 and 49 years old in good health and CMV-seronegative. J is TRBJ1-1 and V is TRBV5-1; the D gene is possibly TRBD1 (6 bases). The CDR3 coding sequence is TGCGCCAGCAGCGTACAGACAGGAACCACTGAAGCTTTCTTT. Protein product: CASSVQTGTTEAFF. The variable domain in full, completed from reference TRBV5-1 and TRBJ1-1, reads KAGVTQTPRYLIKTRGQQVTLSCSPISGHRSVSWYQQTPGQGLQFLFEYFSETQRNKGNFPGRFSGRQFSNSRSEMNVSTLELGDSALYLCASSVQTGTTEAFFGQGTRLTVV.